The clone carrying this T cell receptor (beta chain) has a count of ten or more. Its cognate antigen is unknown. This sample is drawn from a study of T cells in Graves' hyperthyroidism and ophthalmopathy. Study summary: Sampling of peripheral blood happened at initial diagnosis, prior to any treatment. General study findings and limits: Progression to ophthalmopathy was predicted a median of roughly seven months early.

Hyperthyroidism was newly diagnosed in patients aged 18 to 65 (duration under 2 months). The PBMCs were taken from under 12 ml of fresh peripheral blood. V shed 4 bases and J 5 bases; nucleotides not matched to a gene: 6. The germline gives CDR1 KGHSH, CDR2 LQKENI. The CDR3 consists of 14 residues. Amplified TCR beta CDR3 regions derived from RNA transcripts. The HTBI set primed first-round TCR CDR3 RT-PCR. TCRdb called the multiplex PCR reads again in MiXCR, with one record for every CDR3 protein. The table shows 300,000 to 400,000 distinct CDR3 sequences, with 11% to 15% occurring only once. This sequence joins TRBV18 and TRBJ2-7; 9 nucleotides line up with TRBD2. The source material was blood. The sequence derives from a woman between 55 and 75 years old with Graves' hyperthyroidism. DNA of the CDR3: TGTGCCAGCTCACGATCGGCTAGCGGGAACGAGCAGTACTTC. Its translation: CASSRSASGNEQYF.